This is a list of T cell receptor beta chains from one sample in a study of control samples from healthy donors and cancer patients. Assay used: immunoSEQ multiplex PCR; TCRdb lists only in-frame clones, some missing. The profile shows 400,000 to 500,000 clones, about 93% of them singletons. Sequencing was done on a sample of PBMCs. These TCRs come from a man in his forties with head and neck cancer. Each CDR3 is given with its conserved first and last residue. D genes are given only for firm matches. Where a row states a size, it is once, few, many or the class of an expanded clone; other rows omit it.

>TRBJ1-3|.|TRBV11-3|.
CASSLGPIADTIYF
TGTGCCAGCAGCTTAGGGCCTATCGCGGACACCATATATTTT
>TRBJ1-1|.|TRBV28|.
CASRGKLNTEAFF
TGTGCCAGCAGGGGTAAGTTGAACACTGAAGCTTTCTTT
>TRBJ1-1|.|TRBV9|.
CASSVAPLGNTEAFF
TGTGCCAGCAGCGTAGCCCCCCTGGGAAACACTGAAGCTTTCTTT
>TRBJ1-5|TRBD1|TRBV19|.
CASSLQGAEFNQPQHF
TGTGCCAGTAGTTTACAGGGGGCCGAATTCAATCAGCCCCAGCATTTT
>TRBJ2-7|.|TRBV19|once
CASIGDSSYEQYF
TGTGCCAGTATCGGCGACAGCTCCTACGAGCAGTACTTC
>TRBJ1-5|TRBD1|TRBV11-1|once
CASSLAGGGNQPQHF
TGTGCCAGCAGCTTAGCAGGGGGCGGCAATCAGCCCCAGCATTTT
>TRBJ1-2|.|TRBV6-5|.
CASSQPPLGSYGYTF
TGTGCCAGCAGTCAACCCCCGCTTGGGAGCTATGGCTACACCTTC
>TRBJ2-3|.|TRBV7-9|.
CASSARGVSTDTQYF
TGTGCCAGCAGCGCGAGGGGGGTCAGCACAGATACGCAGTATTTT
>TRBJ1-1|.|TRBV28|.
CASSTSPRFGRANTEAFF
TGTGCCAGCAGTACCTCCCCTAGGTTTGGGCGTGCCAACACTGAAGCTTTCTTT
>TRBJ2-1|TRBD2|TRBV6-6|.
CASSLLAGDHNEQFF
TGTGCCAGCAGTTTACTAGCGGGGGACCACAATGAGCAGTTCTTC
>TRBJ1-2|.|TRBV9|.
CASSPREAGYTF
TGTGCCAGCAGCCCCAGGGAGGCTGGCTACACCTTC
>TRBJ2-3|TRBD2|TRBV9|.
CASSVLAGGIDTQYF
TGTGCCAGCAGCGTGCTAGCGGGAGGGATAGATACGCAGTATTTT
>TRBJ2-7|TRBD2|TRBV5-1|.
CASSLVQGGGSYEQYF
TGCGCCAGCAGCTTGGTTCAGGGCGGGGGGTCCTACGAGCAGTACTTC
>TRBJ2-5|.|TRBV29-1|.
CSAPEAETQYF
TGCAGCGCCCCCGAAGCGGAGACCCAGTACTTC
>TRBJ2-2|TRBD2|TRBV2|few
CASRELAGVRNGELFF
TGTGCCAGCAGGGAACTAGCGGGAGTGAGGAACGGGGAGCTGTTTTTT
>TRBJ2-3|.|TRBV19|.
CASSIRTSSTDTQYF
TGTGCCAGTAGTATAAGGACCTCATCCACAGATACGCAGTATTTT
>TRBJ1-6|.|TRBV7-2|.
CASSLASGSGNSPLHF
TGTGCCAGCAGCTTAGCCTCCGGGAGCGGTAATTCACCCCTCCACTTT
>TRBJ1-3|TRBD1|TRBV6-5|.
CASSPDRNSGNTIYF
TGTGCCAGCAGTCCGGACAGGAACTCTGGAAACACCATATATTTT
>TRBJ1-2|.|TRBV27|.
CASTTNGGFNGYTF
TGTGCCAGCACCACGAATGGGGGTTTCAATGGCTACACCTTC
>TRBJ2-1|TRBD2|TRBV5-1|.
CASNPAAGGFNEQFF
TGCGCCAGCAACCCCGCCGCGGGAGGGTTCAATGAGCAGTTCTTC
>TRBJ1-2|TRBD1|TRBV5-6|.
CASSPETGGAYGYTF
TGTGCCAGCAGCCCTGAGACAGGGGGCGCCTATGGCTACACCTTC
>TRBJ2-3|.|TRBV4-1|.
CASSQEARGRGEADTQYF
TGCGCCAGCAGCCAAGAGGCCCGTGGCAGGGGGGAGGCAGATACGCAGTATTTT
>TRBJ1-1|.|TRBV19|.
CASIPPGVYSEAFF
TGTGCCAGTATCCCACCGGGAGTGTACAGTGAAGCTTTCTTT
>TRBJ1-2|.|TRBV15|.
CATSLTLYTSNYGYTF
TGTGCCACCAGCCTAACACTCTACACCTCTAACTATGGCTACACCTTC
>TRBJ2-2|.|TRBV5-6|once
CASSGGRGELFF
TGTGCCAGCAGCGGGGGGCGCGGGGAGCTGTTTTTT
>TRBJ2-5|.|TRBV27|.
CASSSGGALAEYF
TGTGCCAGCAGTTCAGGGGGGGCTTTGGCCGAGTACTTC
>TRBJ1-6|TRBD1|TRBV5-1|.
CASSPGDRANSPLHF
TGCGCCAGCAGCCCCGGGGACAGGGCCAATTCACCCCTCCACTTT
>TRBJ2-2|.|TRBV5-1|once
CASSPGTENTGELFF
TGCGCCAGCAGCCCGGGGACGGAGAACACCGGGGAGCTGTTTTTT
>TRBJ2-7|.|TRBV24-1|.
CATSSQGIEQYF
TGTGCCACCAGTAGTCAGGGAATCGAGCAGTACTTC
>TRBJ2-5|TRBD2|TRBV10-3|.
CAISGSGGQETQYF
TGTGCCATCAGTGGCAGCGGGGGCCAAGAGACCCAGTACTTC
>TRBJ1-6|TRBD1|TRBV19|.
CASSIGTGVNSPLHF
TGTGCCAGTAGTATCGGGACAGGGGTCAATTCACCCCTCCACTTT
>TRBJ1-6|.|TRBV7-6|.
CASSLEDWTPPLHF
TGTGCCAGCAGCTTAGAAGATTGGACGCCACCCCTCCACTTT
>TRBJ2-2|.|TRBV19|few
CASSISGANTGELFF
TGTGCCAGTAGTATAAGTGGCGCGAACACCGGGGAGCTGTTTTTT